These 21 T cell receptor beta chains share one sample of origin, sequenced in a study of T-cell memory formation after mild COVID-19. TCRdb re-analysed the 5' RACE reads in MiXCR, keeping a single row per CDR3 protein. This sample carries approximately 12,000 distinct CDR3 sequences, around 15% of them seen once, and the ten largest clones take roughly 50%. Sample: PBMCs or a T cell subset sorted from them (not recorded which). These receptors were obtained from a man in his late teens or twenties who had mild COVID-19 (a few samples of this study predate the infection). Cell type and time point are not known.

The chain recombines TRBV18 with TRBJ1-2; a possible D gene is TRBD1 (5 bases). In germline, CDR1 is KGHSH, CDR2 LQKENI. The CDR3 has 14 residues. Trimming left V 3 bases short and J 8 bases short, with 16 bases between. CDR3 residues: CASSPQGDPSGYTF. CDR3 nucleotide sequence: TGTGCCAGCTCACCTCAGGGAGACCCATCCGGCTACACCTTC.

This clonotype was picked up a small number of times. The V and J genes are TRBV30 and TRBJ1-2; 7 nucleotides line up with TRBD1. CDR1 and CDR2 (germline): GTSNPN, SVGIG (reference sequence). CDR3 length: 11 residues. V gave up 5 bases and J gave up 4 bases; unmatched junction bases: 1. The CDR3 DNA follows: TGTGCCTGGGACAGGGCCTATGGCTACACCTTC. Residues: CAWDRAYGYTF.

This CDR3 reads CASSLGGNQETQYF. CDR3 nucleotides: TGCGCCAGCAGCTTGGGCGGAAACCAAGAGACCCAGTACTTC. J is TRBJ2-5 and V is TRBV5-1; D is ambiguous. This CDR3 is built from 14 residues. The V gene's germline CDR1 is SGHRS and CDR2 YFSETQ. With 0 bases removed from V and 0 bases from J, the gap between germline ends came to 6 bases.

This clonotype was counted many times. This chain connects TRBV27 to TRBJ2-3; 9 bases align to TRBD2. The CDR3 has 15 amino acids. Germline lookup yields CDR1 MNHEY and CDR2 SMNVEV (reference sequence). Trimming cost V 4 bases and J 6 bases; bases outside gene matches: 8. Here the CDR3 DNA reads TGTGCCAGCAGTTGTAGCGGGGGACAGTATGATACGCAGTATTTT. This encodes CASSCSGGQYDTQYF.

This clonotype was counted between two and nine times. The chain employs TRBV20-1 and TRBJ1-2; D might be TRBD1 (5 bases). This CDR3 spans 16 amino acids. V was shortened by 5 bases and J by 4 bases, with 23 bases between the two germline ends. Germline V gene data show CDR1 as DFQATT and CDR2 as SNEGSKA (reference sequence). CDR3 region: CSAPNVPRGSFYGYTF. The CDR3 DNA reads as TGCAGTGCTCCTAATGTTCCGCGGGGGTCCTTCTATGGCTACACCTTC.

This clonotype was recorded at least ten times. The chain has TRBV6-2 or TRBV6-3 and TRBJ2-1; 7 bases line up with TRBD1. The CDR3 runs to 15 residues. The germline V gene has CDR1 MNHEY and CDR2 SVGEGT. The junction had 5 bases not matched to a gene; V was cut back by 6 bases and J by 0 bases. The CDR3 region is CASSRGKTSYNEQFF. DNA for the CDR3: TGTGCCAGCAGCAGGGGGAAGACCTCCTACAATGAGCAGTTCTTC.

This clonotype was observed a handful of times. The chain couples TRBV27 to TRBJ1-2, with TRBD1 matching 8 bases. The CDR3 contains 15 residues. V was pared by 5 bases and J by 4 bases, with 9 bases of the junction left unmatched. Germline V lookup: CDR1 MNHEY, CDR2 SMNVEV (reference sequence). The CDR3 DNA is TGTGCCAGCAGTCCCCGGACAGGGAATGGCTATGGCTACACCTTC. It translates to CASSPRTGNGYGYTF.

V usage is TRBV10-2 and J usage is TRBJ2-7; 12 bases are shared with TRBD1. Per the germline V gene, CDR1 is WSHSY and CDR2 is SAAADI. The CDR3 has 15 amino acids. Trimming cost V 6 bases and J 7 bases; bases outside gene matches: 10. The CDR3 sequence: CASSAPGQGAREQYF. The DNA for the CDR3 is TGCGCCAGCAGCGCACCGGGACAGGGGGCGCGGGAGCAGTACTTC.

The V gene is TRBV7-9, the J gene TRBJ2-1; TRBD2 matches at 8 bases. This CDR3 is 15 amino acids long. V lost 1 base, J lost 4 bases, and 3 bases stayed unmatched. Germline V gives CDR1 SEHNR, CDR2 FQNEAQ (reference sequence). The CDR3 DNA follows: TGTGCCAGCAGCTTAGTCAGCGGGAGATACAATGAGCAGTTCTTC. This gives the protein CASSLVSGRYNEQFF.

This clonotype is classed as medium-sized. The V and J genes are TRBV6-4 and TRBJ2-2, with 8 positions matching TRBD1. The ends lost 6 bases at V and 6 bases at J; junction bases unmatched: 12. Per the germline V gene, CDR1 is MRHNA and CDR2 is SNTAGT. The CDR3 sequence is 16 residues long. The CDR3 nucleotides are TGTGCCAGCAGCGAAACCCCCGGACAGGGATCCGGGGAGCTGTTTTTT. It yields the protein CASSETPGQGSGELFF.

This clonotype has just a few counts. The chain combines TRBV24-1 with TRBJ2-2; tentative D call: TRBD2 (6 bases). The CDR3 is 16 residues long. Trimming removed 4 bases from V and 7 bases from J, with 18 bases in between. The V gene's germline CDR1 is KGHDR and CDR2 SFDVKD. CDR3 in amino acids: CATSDPRRGTHGELFF. CDR3 DNA: TGTGCCACCAGTGACCCTCGACGGGGGACCCACGGGGAGCTGTTTTTT.

This clonotype was counted a single time. The V gene is TRBV12-3 or TRBV12-4, the J gene TRBJ2-7; 8 bases map to TRBD2. This CDR3 contains 14 residues. The trim removed 6 bases at V and 4 bases at J, leaving 8 bases unmatched. Here the CDR3 reads CASSPFGGAYEQYF. In nucleotides, the CDR3 is TGTGCCAGCAGCCCCTTCGGGGGGGCGTACGAGCAGTACTTC.

The rearrangement uses TRBV11-1 and TRBJ2-2; D ambiguous. In germline, CDR1 is SGHAT, CDR2 FQDESV (reference sequence). The CDR3 contains 12 residues. V lost 6 bases and J 6 bases, leaving 8 bases between the germline ends. CDR3 loop: CASRGYPGELFF. As DNA, the CDR3 is TGTGCCAGCAGGGGGTATCCCGGGGAGCTGTTTTTT.

There are a few counts of this clonotype. This chain joins TRBV15 and TRBJ2-3; 7 bases map to TRBD1. The CDR3 spans 17 residues. V dropped 5 bases and J dropped 1; count of bases not matched to a gene: 12. The germline CDR1 and CDR2 sequences are LNHNV and YYDKDF (reference sequence). The CDR3 nucleotides are TGTGCCACCAGCGAATTGACAGGGTACGGAGGCACAGATACGCAGTATTTT. It yields the protein CATSELTGYGGTDTQYF.

This clonotype was counted at least ten times. The CDR3, as DNA: TGTGCCATCAGTGGACCGTACACTGAAGCTTTCTTT. Amino acid sequence: CAISGPYTEAFF. The V call is TRBV10-3, the J call TRBJ1-1; D ambiguous. Trimming removed 4 bases at V and 3 bases at J, with 6 bases between. The CDR3 extends over 12 amino acids. Germline CDR1 reads ENHRY; CDR2 reads SYGVKD.

This clonotype has ten or more counts. The V call is TRBV10-3, the J call TRBJ2-7; 10 nucleotides line up with TRBD2. With 5 bases clipped from V and 0 bases from J, the junction kept 1 base outside the gene matches. The CDR3 spans 14 residues. Per the germline V gene, CDR1 is ENHRY and CDR2 is SYGVKD. The CDR3 DNA follows: TGTGCCATCAGTCTAGCGGGGGACTCCTACGAGCAGTACGTC. This encodes CAISLAGDSYEQYV.

J is TRBJ2-7 and V is TRBV11-2; D unresolved. CDR3 length equals 14 residues. Per the germline V gene, CDR1 is SGHAT and CDR2 is FQNNGV. Trimming removed 5 bases from V and 3 bases from J, with 14 bases in between. The CDR3 coding sequence is TGTGCCAGCAGCGTGGGCCCTATCTACTACGAGCAGTACGTC. It specifies CASSVGPIYYEQYV.

The CDR3 DNA reads as TGTGCCAGTAGTATATGGCGGTCTGGGGCCAACGTCCTGACTTTC. Encoded protein: CASSIWRSGANVLTF. This chain links TRBV19 with TRBJ2-6; unclear D gene. Germline V CDR1 and CDR2: LNHDA, SQIVND (reference sequence). V lost 2 bases, J lost 1 base, and 6 bases lay in between. The CDR3 contains 15 residues.

This clonotype was picked up many times. Written as DNA, the CDR3 is TGCGCCAGCAGCCCCAACGGGTCACCTATCTATGGCTACACCTTC. It codes for CASSPNGSPIYGYTF. The rearrangement uses TRBV4-1 and TRBJ1-2; no definite D call. Germline values: CDR1 MGHRA, CDR2 YSYEKL. V lost 4 bases and J lost 4, with 16 bases in between. This CDR3 spans 15 amino acids.

This clonotype has only a few counts. The rearrangement links TRBV9 to TRBJ2-1; either TRBD1 or TRBD2 may supply D (7 bases each). The germline V and J ends were trimmed by 4 bases and 4 bases, with 15 bases remaining between them. The CDR3 has 15 residues. The V gene's germline CDR1 is SGDLS and CDR2 YYNGEE. The chain's CDR3 is CASSPGGVGYNEQFF. CDR3 bases: TGTGCCAGCAGCCCAGGGGGGGTGGGTTACAATGAGCAGTTCTTC.

In its sample, this clonotype was seen many times. V is TRBV5-1 and J is TRBJ2-7, with 8 bases lining up with TRBD2. CDR3 length: 14 residues. With 2 bases clipped from V and 6 bases from J, the junction kept 7 bases outside the gene matches. From germline, CDR1 is SGHRS and CDR2 YFSETQ. Here the CDR3 reads CASSFRERGLEQYF. CDR3 DNA sequence: TGCGCCAGCAGCTTTCGCGAGCGGGGGCTCGAGCAGTACTTC. The full variable domain, in which reference TRBV5-1 and TRBJ2-7 provide the parts outside the CDR3, is KAGVTQTPRYLIKTRGQQVTLSCSPISGHRSVSWYQQTPGQGLQFLFEYFSETQRNKGNFPGRFSGRQFSNSRSEMNVSTLELGDSALYLCASSFRERGLEQYFGPGTRLTVT.